Following are 15 T cell receptor beta chains from one sample sequenced in a study of cytomegalovirus exposure and HLA in healthy donors. It was with 60 Vbeta and 13 Jbeta primers that the PCR ran. Using immunoSEQ multiplex PCR, the repertoire was profiled, and TCRdb retains in-frame clones only, with some absent. Of roughly 80,000 clones in the sample, around 65% were seen once. The sequenced sample was PBMCs. The source is a man in his 60s in good health and CMV-seropositive.

The CDR3 DNA is TGCGCCAGCAGCTACCTAGCGGGAGGGCCTGAGCAGTTCTTC. This gives the protein CASSYLAGGPEQFF. The genes are TRBV5-1 and TRBJ2-1; 12 nucleotides agree with TRBD2. Germline CDR1 is SGHRS and CDR2 is YFSETQ. The CDR3 spans 14 residues. The V segment lost 3 bases and the J segment 9 bases; nucleotides outside the gene matches: 4.

The chain joins TRBV27 to TRBJ2-7; maybe TRBD1 (6 bases). This CDR3 has 14 amino acids. The ends were cut back, 5 bases at V and 1 base at J, with 12 bases in the middle. The germline gives CDR1 MNHEY, CDR2 SMNVEV (reference sequence). This CDR3 is CASSVSGESYEQYF. The DNA of the CDR3 is TGTGCCAGCAGTGTTTCAGGGGAATCCTACGAGCAGTACTTC.

The chain joins TRBV5-1 to TRBJ2-7; perhaps TRBD1 as D (6 bases). The germline CDR1 and CDR2 sequences are SGHRS and YFSETQ. Deletions cut 0 bases from V and 4 bases from J, with 8 bases between. This CDR3 region has 13 residues. The CDR3 DNA follows: TGCGCCAGCAGCTTGGTGGGGACATACGAGCAGTACTTC. It encodes CASSLVGTYEQYF.

The chain combines TRBV7-6 with TRBJ1-1, with 8 bases matching TRBD1. The germline gives CDR1 SGHVS, CDR2 FNYEAQ. Trimming cost V 6 bases and J 3 bases; bases outside gene matches: 3. CDR3 length equals 13 residues. For the CDR3, the DNA is TGTGCCAGCAGGCAACAGGGGGACACTGAAGCTTTCTTT. This sequence encodes CASRQQGDTEAFF.

The rearrangement joins TRBV9 to TRBJ2-3; 8 positions match TRBD1. CDR3 length: 16 amino acids. V lost 3 bases and J lost 2; bases outside the gene matches: 8. In germline, CDR1 is SGDLS, CDR2 YYNGEE. CDR3 nucleotides: TGTGCCAGCAGCGCCCTGGGACAGGTACTCACAGATACGCAGTATTTT. As protein: CASSALGQVLTDTQYF.

This clone was seen once. The chain recombines TRBV7-2 with TRBJ1-2; no firm D call. The CDR3 runs 13 residues. The germline V and J ends were trimmed by 2 bases and 2 bases, with 6 bases remaining between them. Germline V CDR1 and CDR2: SGHTA, FQGNSA. The CDR3 loop reads CASSLIVNYGYTF. CDR3 DNA sequence: TGTGCCAGCAGCTTAATCGTGAACTATGGCTACACCTTC.

The chain couples TRBV6-5 to TRBJ1-2; D is possibly TRBD1 (5 bases). This CDR3 has 13 residues. The germline V gene has CDR1 MNHEY and CDR2 SVGAGI. The V gene lost 5 bases and the J gene lost 4 bases, with 11 bases spanning the gap. CDR3 region: CASSPSRVYGYTF. The CDR3 DNA reads as TGTGCCAGCAGTCCGTCCAGGGTCTATGGCTACACCTTC.

This chain connects TRBV6-5 to TRBJ1-6; 10 bases map to TRBD1. Germline V lookup: CDR1 MNHEY, CDR2 SVGAGI. This CDR3 comprises 16 residues. The junction had 10 bases not matched to a gene; V was cut back by 4 bases and J by 10 bases. Here the CDR3 DNA reads TGTGCCAGCAGTTCCGCCGGGACAGGGGTTAACTCACCCCTCCACTTT. This sequence encodes CASSSAGTGVNSPLHF.

This clone occurred a few times. This chain uses TRBV6-5 with TRBJ2-1; D gene uncertain. V was shortened by 5 bases and J by 7 bases, with 9 bases between the two germline ends. Germline CDR1 MNHEY, CDR2 SVGAGI. This CDR3 is built from 12 residues. The CDR3 DNA reads as TGTGCCAGCAGTCGGAACGGGAATGAGCAGTTCTTC. Translation gives CASSRNGNEQFF.

The V and J genes are TRBV28 and TRBJ1-1; 10 bases are a match to TRBD1. The junction had 7 bases not matched to a gene; V was cut back by 9 bases and J by 0 bases. Germline assignment: CDR1 MDHEN and CDR2 SYDVKM. This CDR3 is built from 15 residues. This CDR3 is CASNGQGDLNTEAFF. CDR3 in DNA: TGTGCCAGTAATGGACAGGGGGATTTGAACACTGAAGCTTTCTTT.

This clone occurred a few times. The chain carries TRBV11-2 and TRBJ2-1; 8 bases are a match to TRBD1. CDR1 is SGHAT, CDR2 FQNNGV, per germline. J gave up 10 bases and V 1 base, and 9 bases lay outside the gene matches. The CDR3 is 15 amino acids. Written as DNA, the CDR3 is TGTGCCAGCAGCTTAGGGCAGGGGGCCGCGAGCGAGCAGTTCTTC. Protein: CASSLGQGAASEQFF.

The gene calls are TRBV7-9 and TRBJ2-2, with D unresolved. The CDR3 runs to 15 residues. The germline gives CDR1 SEHNR, CDR2 FQNEAQ (reference sequence). Trimming took 5 bases from V and 6 from J, leaving 16 bases between them. The CDR3 DNA reads as TGTGCCAGCAGCGCTAGACCGCTGTCAGCCGGGGAGCTGTTTTTT. As protein: CASSARPLSAGELFF.

This clone has just a few counts. The gene calls are TRBV7-9 and TRBJ1-2; a weak D match, TRBD1 (6 bases). Trimming left V 4 bases short and J 4 bases short, with 13 bases between. Germline CDR1 SEHNR, CDR2 FQNEAQ (reference sequence). This CDR3 contains 14 residues. CDR3 region: CASSYLRGAYGYTF. The CDR3 DNA sequence: TGTGCCAGCAGCTATCTCAGGGGAGCCTATGGCTACACCTTC.

A few counts support this clone. The chain employs TRBV28 and TRBJ2-1; TRBD1 matches at 10 bases. The junction had 3 bases not matched to a gene; V was cut back by 7 bases and J by 6 bases. The CDR3 contains 13 residues. Germline-derived CDR1 and CDR2 are MDHEN and SYDVKM. CDR3 DNA: TGTGCCAGCACCGGGACAGGGGCCAATGAGCAGTTCTTC. It encodes CASTGTGANEQFF.

This rearrangement joins TRBV9 to TRBJ1-4; D not resolved. Trimming stripped 3 bases from V and 8 bases from J, with 11 bases between. CDR1 is SGDLS, CDR2 YYNGEE, per germline. The CDR3 has 13 amino acids. The DNA for the CDR3 is TGTGCCAGCAGCGAACTAAAAATGGAAAAACTGTTTTTT. It specifies CASSELKMEKLFF.